The 25 T cell receptor beta chains presented below share a single source sample, sequenced in a study of cytomegalovirus exposure and HLA in healthy donors. TCRdb keeps only in-frame clones here, not all; method: immunoSEQ multiplex PCR. The table includes approximately 280,000 clones, around 89% detected once. The sequencing input was PBMCs. The receptors originated from a young woman in good health and CMV-seronegative.

As DNA, the CDR3 is TGTGCCAGCAGTGAAGGCGGGCTCCAGCATTTT. Amino acid sequence: CASSEGGLQHF. This chain uses TRBV2 with TRBJ1-5; D unclear. This CDR3 comprises 11 residues. The V gene lost 1 base and the J gene lost 12 bases, with 7 bases spanning the gap. Germline CDR1 reads SNHLY; CDR2 reads FYNNEI. The complete variable domain, with remaining parts taken from reference TRBV2 and TRBJ1-5, reads EPEVTQTPSHQVTQMGQEVILRCVPISNHLYFYWYRQILGQKVEFLVSFYNNEISEKSEIFDDQFSVERPDGSNFTLKIRSTKLEDSAMYFCASSEGGLQHFGDGTRLSIL.

This rearrangement joins TRBV19 to TRBJ2-7; 7 positions match TRBD2. This CDR3 contains 17 residues. The germline CDR1 and CDR2 sequences are LNHDA and SQIVND (reference sequence). V shed 1 base, J shed 0 bases, and the junction held 9 bases outside the gene matches. The CDR3 DNA reads as TGTGCCAGTAGTATAGGGGTGGCGGGAGACCACTCCTACGAGCAGTACTTC. Translated: CASSIGVAGDHSYEQYF.

With regard to this clone: The sample carries other DNA sequences with the same CDR3. The chain links TRBV5-1 to TRBJ2-1; D uncertain. The germline V gene has CDR1 SGHRS and CDR2 YFSETQ. The CDR3 is made up of 11 amino acids. Trimming pared 0 bases from V and 7 bases from J, leaving 2 bases between. The CDR3 nucleotides are TGCGCCAGCAGCTTGGCGAATGAGCAGTTCTTC. Translating it yields CASSLANEQFF.

The chain has TRBV25-1 and TRBJ2-1, with 13 bases aligning to TRBD2. This CDR3 contains 15 residues. The germline V gene has CDR1 MGHDK and CDR2 SYGVNS. Trimming at V came to 3 bases and at J to 6 bases, leaving 2 bases not matched to a gene. CDR3 nucleotides: TGTGCCAGCAGTGAGGGACTAGCGGGATCCAATGAGCAGTTCTTC. Translating gives CASSEGLAGSNEQFF.

The genes are TRBV5-6 and TRBJ1-4, with a tentative D call TRBD1 (6 bases). The germline V gene has CDR1 SGHDT and CDR2 YYEEEE. The V end was cut by 6 bases, the J end by 5 bases, with 14 bases between. CDR3 length: 14 residues. CDR3 in amino acids: CASKLDRINEKLFF. The CDR3 nucleotides are TGTGCCAGCAAACTCGACAGGATAAATGAAAAACTGTTTTTT.

The chain couples TRBV6-6 to TRBJ2-3; 9 bases line up with TRBD2. V was pared by 3 bases and J by 6 bases, with 7 bases of the junction left unmatched. This CDR3 is 15 amino acids long. Germline V gene data show CDR1 as MNHNY and CDR2 as SVGAGI (reference sequence). DNA for the CDR3: TGTGCCAGCAGTTATGGGCGGGAGGGCCCGGATACGCAGTATTTT. Translated, it gives CASSYGREGPDTQYF.

This clone was seen only once. The rearrangement joins TRBV6-1 to TRBJ1-1; 9 nucleotides line up with TRBD1. The CDR3 has 14 residues. Trimming at V came to 6 bases and at J to 1 base, leaving 3 bases not matched to a gene. In germline, CDR1 is MNHNS, CDR2 SASEGT. This chain's CDR3 is CASRPQGANTEAFF. In DNA form, the CDR3 reads TGTGCCAGCAGGCCACAGGGGGCGAACACTGAAGCTTTCTTT.

The gene calls are TRBV25-1 and TRBJ1-2; 7 nucleotides match TRBD1. J gave up 8 bases and V 11 bases, and 20 bases lay outside the gene matches. Per the germline V gene, CDR1 is MGHDK and CDR2 is SYGVNS. The CDR3 totals 15 residues. The CDR3 region is CAYKRPRQGEEGYTF. In DNA, the CDR3 is TGTGCCTACAAACGTCCGAGACAGGGAGAGGAAGGCTACACCTTC.

The chain links TRBV15 to TRBJ1-1; D ambiguous. Per germline, CDR1 LNHNV and CDR2 YYDKDF (reference sequence). V lost 0 bases and J lost 5, with 13 bases in between. The CDR3 has 15 residues. The DNA of the CDR3 is TGTGCCACCAGCAGAGATCTACAGTCGTGGACTGAAGCTTTCTTT. Amino acids: CATSRDLQSWTEAFF.

This chain connects TRBV6-5 to TRBJ1-1; 7 nucleotides agree with TRBD1. The length of the CDR3 is 14 residues. Germline V gene data show CDR1 as MNHEY and CDR2 as SVGAGI. V lost 5 bases and J lost 3; bases outside the gene matches: 6. The CDR3 coding sequence is TGTGCCAGCAGTCCGGGACAGCTGGACACTGAAGCTTTCTTT. It yields the protein CASSPGQLDTEAFF.

The V and J genes are TRBV2 and TRBJ2-1, with D possibly matching TRBD2 (5 bases). Germline V CDR1 and CDR2: SNHLY, FYNNEI. Trimming took off 11 bases at V and 4 bases at J, with 9 bases between the two ends. The CDR3 spans 11 residues. The CDR3 sequence is CAQRTYNEQFF. The CDR3 region has the DNA TGTGCCCAGAGGACTTACAATGAGCAGTTCTTC.

This clone has just a few counts. The rearrangement uses TRBV6-5 and TRBJ2-1; 11 bases fit TRBD2. This CDR3 spans 14 amino acids. J gave up 7 bases and V 6 bases, and 5 bases lay outside the gene matches. Germline lookup yields CDR1 MNHEY and CDR2 SVGAGI. The CDR3 bases are TGTGCCAGCAGGAAGGGACTAGCGGCGAATGAGCAGTTCTTC. It yields the protein CASRKGLAANEQFF.

The chain carries TRBV27 and TRBJ1-1, with D unresolved. V lost 3 bases and J lost 4, with 12 bases in between. The CDR3 has 14 residues. The germline gives CDR1 MNHEY, CDR2 SMNVEV (reference sequence). CDR3 residues: CASSLSEGITEAFF. The CDR3, as DNA: TGTGCCAGCAGTTTGTCTGAGGGCATCACTGAAGCTTTCTTT.

The chain carries TRBV14 and TRBJ1-2; no firm D call. The CDR3 covers 13 residues. From germline, CDR1 is SGHDN and CDR2 FVKESK. Trimming left V 0 bases short and J 5 bases short, with 7 bases between. CDR3: CASSQDLQYGYTF. The CDR3 DNA reads TGTGCCAGCAGCCAAGACCTACAGTATGGCTACACCTTC.

This clone has more than one count but fewer than ten. The J gene is TRBJ1-2, the V gene TRBV5-6, with 10 bases identical to TRBD1. This CDR3 spans 15 amino acids. Trimming removed 3 bases from V and 8 bases from J; junction bases left unmatched: 10. Germline assignment: CDR1 SGHDT and CDR2 YYEEEE. In DNA form, the CDR3 reads TGTGCCAGCAGCTATGGACAGGGGGGGATCTCGGGCTACACCTTC. Its translation: CASSYGQGGISGYTF. Based on the CDR3 plus reference TRBV5-6 and TRBJ1-2, the full variable domain is DAGVTQSPTHLIKTRGQQVTLRCSPKSGHDTVSWYQQALGQGPQFIFQYYEEEERQRGNFPDRFSGHQFPNYSSELNVNALLLGDSALYLCASSYGQGGISGYTFGSGTRLTVV.

The chain couples TRBV7-3 to TRBJ2-1; D is undetermined. V lost 5 bases and J 4 bases, leaving 12 bases between the germline ends. Per the germline V gene, CDR1 is SGHTA and CDR2 is FQGTGA. This CDR3 contains 14 residues. The CDR3 sequence: CASSLVSQYNEQFF. The CDR3 coding sequence is TGTGCCAGCAGCCTTGTATCTCAGTACAATGAGCAGTTCTTC.

The V and J genes are TRBV10-2 and TRBJ2-3; maybe TRBD2 (6 bases). Trimming pared 7 bases from V and 2 bases from J, leaving 13 bases between. CDR3 length equals 14 residues. Germline-derived CDR1 and CDR2 are WSHSY and SAAADI. CDR3 region: CASTRDSYTDTQYF. CDR3 sequence (DNA): TGCGCCAGCACCCGGGACTCCTACACAGATACGCAGTATTTT.

The DNA for the CDR3 is TGTGCCAGCAGTTGGGGACTGAGCTACGAGCAGTACTTC. Its translation: CASSWGLSYEQYF. The rearrangement uses TRBV27 and TRBJ2-7; maybe TRBD2 (6 bases). The germline V and J ends were trimmed by 4 bases and 3 bases, with 10 bases remaining between them. Germline V gene sequence: CDR1 MNHEY, CDR2 SMNVEV (reference sequence). This CDR3 comprises 13 residues.

The V and J genes are TRBV7-2 and TRBJ1-2, with D possibly matching TRBD1 (5 bases). V dropped 7 bases and J dropped 4 bases, with 16 bases sitting between them. The V gene's germline CDR1 is SGHTA and CDR2 FQGNSA. The CDR3 has 14 amino acids. The CDR3 reads CASILGEGTYGYTF. CDR3 sequence (DNA): TGTGCCAGCATTTTAGGGGAGGGAACCTATGGCTACACCTTC.

This clone was observed once. The rearrangement joins TRBV9 to TRBJ2-7, with 12 bases that match TRBD2. There are 15 residues in the CDR3. V was clipped by 4 bases and J by 3 bases; unmatched bases: 5. Germline loops: CDR1 SGDLS, CDR2 YYNGEE. The CDR3 sequence: CASSPRLAGDYEQYF. The CDR3 DNA reads as TGTGCCAGCAGCCCCAGACTAGCGGGAGACTACGAGCAGTACTTC.

This clone occurred a few times. The chain is built from TRBV15 and TRBJ1-3; D call uncertain. Trimming took 6 bases from V and 0 from J, leaving 9 bases between them. In germline, CDR1 is LNHNV, CDR2 YYDKDF (reference sequence). This CDR3 has 14 amino acids. DNA for the CDR3: TGTGCCACCAGGAATGAGCTCTCTGGAAACACCATATATTTT. It encodes CATRNELSGNTIYF.

The chain uses TRBV7-3 and TRBJ2-3, with D unresolved. This CDR3 has 15 residues. V lost 1 base and J lost 2, with 10 bases in between. Germline loops: CDR1 SGHTA, CDR2 FQGTGA. As DNA, the CDR3 is TGTGCCAGCAGCTTAAGAGGTGGCTTCACAGATACGCAGTATTTT. Translating gives CASSLRGGFTDTQYF.

The V call is TRBV10-3, the J call TRBJ1-5; possibly TRBD1 for D (5 bases). The CDR3 totals 14 residues. V was shortened by 10 bases and J by 5 bases, with 18 bases between the two germline ends. Per germline, CDR1 ENHRY and CDR2 SYGVKD. CDR3 protein: CATQKGDRDQPQHF. CDR3 sequence (DNA): TGTGCCACTCAGAAAGGGGATCGGGATCAGCCCCAGCATTTT.

This sequence joins TRBV7-3 and TRBJ2-5; D possibly corresponds to TRBD1 (5 bases). Trimming removed 5 bases at V and 3 bases at J, with 10 bases between. The CDR3 is made up of 13 amino acids. CDR1 is SGHTA and CDR2 is FQGTGA in the germline V gene. CDR3 sequence: CASSRGGKETQYF. The CDR3 coding sequence is TGTGCCAGCAGCAGGGGTGGGAAAGAGACCCAGTACTTC.

The chain employs TRBV18 and TRBJ2-7, with D possibly matching TRBD2 (6 bases). CDR1 and CDR2 (germline): KGHSH, LQKENI. This CDR3 contains 11 residues. Trimming stripped 6 bases from V and 6 bases from J, with 9 bases between. CDR3 protein: CASSYGGEQYF. In nucleotides, the CDR3 is TGTGCCAGCTCTTACGGGGGCGAGCAGTACTTC.